These 14 T cell receptor beta chains were all obtained from the same sample, sequenced in a study of cytomegalovirus exposure and HLA in healthy donors. PCR used 60 Vbeta primers and 13 Jbeta primers. Sequencing used immunoSEQ multiplex PCR; TCRdb keeps in-frame clones, though not all of them. The table records under 150,000 clones, about 82% of them present only once. Sequenced material: PBMCs. Every receptor here comes from a woman aged 40 to 50 in good health and CMV-seropositive.

The rearrangement uses TRBV7-2 and TRBJ2-7; 8 nucleotides match TRBD2. Losses at the gene ends were 1 base for V and 0 bases for J; bases not matched to a gene: 2. Germline loops: CDR1 SGHTA, CDR2 FQGNSA. There are 15 residues in the CDR3. CDR3 in DNA: TGTGCCAGCAGCTTAGGCGGGGGGAGCTCCTACGAGCAGTACTTC. It yields the protein CASSLGGGSSYEQYF.

The chain couples TRBV5-4 to TRBJ1-1, with a tentative D call TRBD1 (6 bases). Trimming took off 4 bases at V and 3 bases at J, with 13 bases between the two ends. The V gene's germline CDR1 is SGHNT and CDR2 YYREEE (reference sequence). The CDR3 is made up of 14 amino acids. The CDR3 nucleotides read TGTGCCAGCAGCGTCCAGGGGATGTACACTGAAGCTTTCTTT. Translation: CASSVQGMYTEAFF.

The chain combines TRBV7-6 with TRBJ2-2; D is perhaps TRBD2 (7 bases). CDR3 length: 15 amino acids. From germline, CDR1 is SGHVS and CDR2 FNYEAQ. The V end lost 4 bases, the J end lost 3 bases, and 12 bases lay between the germline ends. CDR3 region: CASSSTGRDTGELFF. DNA of the CDR3: TGTGCCAGCAGCTCCACAGGGAGGGACACCGGGGAGCTGTTTTTT.

This clone was counted between two and nine times. The chain carries TRBV2 and TRBJ1-1, with no clear D. The CDR3 has 14 amino acids. The germline V gene encodes CDR1 SNHLY and CDR2 FYNNEI. V dropped 8 bases and J dropped 5 bases, with 18 bases sitting between them. The CDR3 sequence is CASLIADTRTEAFF. The CDR3 DNA reads TGTGCCAGCCTGATCGCAGATACCAGGACTGAAGCTTTCTTT.

This clone was recorded only once. V usage is TRBV6-6 and J usage is TRBJ2-7, with TRBD1 as a possible D gene (6 bases). The CDR3 is made up of 15 amino acids. Germline-derived CDR1 and CDR2 are MNHNY and SVGAGI (reference sequence). V shed 6 bases and J shed 0 bases, with 15 bases lying between them. This CDR3 reads CASRPGTLNSYEQYF. CDR3 coding DNA: TGTGCCAGCAGGCCCGGGACATTGAACTCCTACGAGCAGTACTTC.

This clone came up a few times. The rearrangement links TRBV6-1 to TRBJ2-7; D may be TRBD1 (5 bases). This CDR3 is 13 amino acids long. The ends were cut back, 7 bases at V and 5 bases at J, with 15 bases in the middle. The germline CDR1 and CDR2 sequences are MNHNS and SASEGT. CDR3 nucleotides: TGTGCCAGCACTGGGGCCAGGGTGAACGAGCAGTACTTC. Amino acids: CASTGARVNEQYF.

This rearrangement joins TRBV6-1 to TRBJ2-3, with 7 nucleotides matching TRBD2. The V segment lost 3 bases and the J segment 2 bases; nucleotides outside the gene matches: 8. Germline CDR1 MNHNS, CDR2 SASEGT. This CDR3 has 16 residues. CDR3 DNA sequence: TGTGCCAGCAGTGATATCGGGAGGCCTTCCACAGATACGCAGTATTTT. Its translation: CASSDIGRPSTDTQYF.

The gene calls are TRBV2 and TRBJ2-5, with 13 bases matching TRBD2. The CDR3 covers 15 residues. With V trimmed by 6 bases and J by 2 bases, 3 bases remained unmatched. CDR1 and CDR2 from the germline V gene are SNHLY and FYNNEI. The CDR3: CASRGLAGRQETQYF. As DNA, the CDR3 is TGTGCCAGCAGGGGACTAGCGGGAAGACAAGAGACCCAGTACTTC.

The chain couples TRBV9 to TRBJ2-6; TRBD1 might be the D (6 bases). Germline CDR1 is SGDLS and CDR2 is YYNGEE. This CDR3 region has 19 residues. Trimming took 3 bases from V and 2 from J, leaving 21 bases between them. Written as DNA, the CDR3 is TGTGCCAGCAGCGACCGACAGGTTGCAGACGGGGCTGGGGCCAACGTCCTGACTTTC. It is translated as CASSDRQVADGAGANVLTF.

This clone was recorded a few times. This chain connects TRBV7-8 to TRBJ2-7; 8 bases map to TRBD2. The CDR3 is made up of 15 amino acids. Losses at the gene ends were 7 bases for V and 4 bases for J; bases not matched to a gene: 12. Germline-derived CDR1 and CDR2 are SGHVS and FQNEAQ. The CDR3 sequence: CASMVWGGGQYEQYF. CDR3 sequence (DNA): TGTGCCAGCATGGTGTGGGGCGGGGGGCAGTACGAGCAGTACTTC.

The V gene is TRBV7-2, the J gene TRBJ2-2; possibly TRBD2 for D (6 bases). Germline CDR1 reads SGHTA; CDR2 reads FQGNSA. The V gene lost 4 bases and the J gene lost 1 base, with 16 bases spanning the gap. This CDR3 comprises 17 residues. In nucleotides, the CDR3 is TGTGCCAGCAGCTCTAGGGTGTTAGCGGAGAACACCGGGGAGCTGTTTTTT. Its translation is CASSSRVLAENTGELFF.

A word on this clone: This sample also contains other DNA sequences that code for the same CDR3. This chain uses TRBV28 with TRBJ2-7, with TRBD1 identical over 10 bases. This CDR3 region has 14 residues. V shed 5 bases, J shed 5 bases, and the junction held 6 bases outside the gene matches. Germline V gene data show CDR1 as MDHEN and CDR2 as SYDVKM. The CDR3 loop reads CASSLGQGSHEQYF. CDR3 DNA sequence: TGTGCCAGCAGTCTGGGACAGGGGTCCCACGAGCAGTACTTC.

This chain uses TRBV27 with TRBJ2-1; D is uncertain. CDR3 size: 16 residues. Per the germline V gene, CDR1 is MNHEY and CDR2 is SMNVEV (reference sequence). V gave up 5 bases and J gave up 6 bases, with 20 bases separating them. CDR3 amino acids: CASSPRRGISTNEQFF. The DNA for the CDR3 is TGTGCCAGCAGTCCCCGGAGAGGTATCTCTACCAATGAGCAGTTCTTC.

On this clone: Other nucleotide sequences in the sample specify the same CDR3. J is TRBJ1-6 and V is TRBV4-3, with D tentatively TRBD1 (5 bases). Germline CDR1 is LGHNA and CDR2 is YSLEER. The CDR3 contains 14 residues. V was pared by 0 bases and J by 10 bases, with 10 bases between. The CDR3 DNA follows: TGCGCCAGCAGCCAAGATCGGGGGGGGTCACCCCTCCACTTT. Residues: CASSQDRGGSPLHF.